The text below deals with one T cell receptor beta chain. As yet, its antigen is unknown. Each sample provided at least 5 micrograms of extracted total RNA. V was clipped by 6 bases and J by 5 bases, with 23 bases between them. The CDR3 is made up of 17 amino acids. Germline V gene sequence: CDR1 MNHEY, CDR2 SVGEGT. For the second PCR, which ran for roughly 6 to 12 cycles, a sample-barcoded 5' primer and a J-beta primer mix were used. Via MiXCR, TCRdb re-called the 5' RACE reads, giving one row per CDR3 protein. This table holds 700,000 or so distinct CDR3 sequences, 40% to 45% found once. This sample was taken from a study of blood T cells in healthy people across ages. Findings and limits, study-wide: Per million T cells, TCR beta diversity dropped roughly linearly as age increased.

V and J are TRBV6-2 or TRBV6-3 and TRBJ2-4; D tentatively reads TRBD1 or TRBD2 (8 bases each). This clonotype originated in a man older than 75 in good health. The specimen was blood. The CDR3 DNA is TGTGCCAGCAGCTCTTGGACAGGGATGCGGGGGGAAAACATTCAGTACTTC. Protein: CASSSWTGMRGENIQYF.